This entry lists 20 T cell receptor beta chains sequenced from one sample in a study of tumor and adjacent non-tumor tissue in lung cancer. This sample's RNA came from whole unsorted tissue. Three rounds of nested PCR, following a modified ARM-PCR protocol, produced the TCRbeta library. TCRdb itself ran the multiplex PCR reads through MiXCR, one entry per CDR3 protein. The repertoire consists of under 150,000 distinct CDR3 sequences, with around 65% occurring once and the leading ten covering around a sixth. The specimen was lung tumor tissue. These receptors originate from a man in his 60s with small cell lung cancer.

On this clonotype: A junction end diverges from the germline sequence, so it may reflect a read error. This chain links TRBV4-2 with TRBJ2-7; perhaps TRBD1 as D (5 bases). The CDR3 has 17 amino acids. Germline assignment: CDR1 LGHNA and CDR2 YNFKEQ. The CDR3 reads CTSSQGVCGDTHYEQYF. For the CDR3, the DNA is TGTACCAGCAGCCAAGGGGTGTGCGGAGACACCCACTACGAGCAGTACTTC.

This sequence joins TRBV12-5 and TRBJ2-7; no clear D gene. This CDR3 comprises 13 residues. Looked up from germline, CDR1 is LGHNT and CDR2 is FRNRAP. Trimming removed 6 bases from V and 1 base from J, with 10 bases in between. This chain's CDR3 is CASGAWASYEQYF. In DNA, the CDR3 is TGTGCTAGTGGGGCTTGGGCATCCTACGAGCAGTACTTC.

About this clonotype itself: Germline and junction disagree at one end, which may indicate a read error. The rearrangement uses TRBV20-1 and TRBJ2-5; 8 positions match TRBD2. Germline-derived CDR1 and CDR2 are DFQATT and SNEGSKA (reference sequence). This CDR3 spans 13 amino acids. The CDR3 bases are TGCAGTGCTAGTACTAGCGGTGGGGTGACCCACTACTTC. Its protein product is CSASTSGGVTHYF.

This clonotype was seen once. This chain connects TRBV29-1 to TRBJ2-3; unclear D gene. This CDR3 is built from 14 residues. With 5 bases removed from V and 1 base from J, the gap between germline ends came to 13 bases. Germline CDR1 SQVTM, CDR2 ANQGSEA. The CDR3 reads CSVRISLGTDTQYF. CDR3 DNA: TGCAGCGTTCGTATTAGTTTGGGCACAGATACGCAGTATTTT.

The J gene is TRBJ2-1, the V gene TRBV20-1; perhaps TRBD2 as D (6 bases). V shed 1 base and J shed 16 bases, with 29 bases lying between them. The CDR3 has 16 residues. In germline, CDR1 is DFQATT, CDR2 SNEGSKA (reference sequence). The CDR3 nucleotides read TGCAGTGCTAGAGGTAGCGCGCAGCCTGGGGGGTTTGAGCGCTTCTTC. It is translated as CSARGSAQPGGFERFF.

The J gene is TRBJ2-1, the V gene TRBV5-1, with a possible D match to TRBD2 (5 bases). CDR3 length: 15 amino acids. Germline V lookup: CDR1 SGHRS, CDR2 YFSETQ. With 3 bases removed from V and 4 bases from J, the gap between germline ends came to 14 bases. CDR3 coding DNA: TGCGCCAGCAGCTCCCTCCGGGGTGATTACAATGAGCAGTTCTTC. Its protein product is CASSSLRGDYNEQFF.

For this clonotype: A much bigger clone sits one base away, suggesting this may be a read error. This chain links TRBV6-5 with TRBJ1-6; D perhaps matches TRBD1 (5 bases). The CDR3 has 13 residues. Germline CDR1 reads MNHEY; CDR2 reads SVGAGI. The CDR3 reads CASRGEYNSPLRF. The CDR3 coding sequence is TGTGCCAGCAGGGGGGAATATAATTCACCCCTCCGCTTT.

As for this clonotype: Compared with germline, one end of the junction differs, possibly owing to a read error. The chain employs TRBV11-3 and TRBJ2-5; tentatively, D is TRBD1 (6 bases). Germline V gives CDR1 SGHNT, CDR2 YENEEA. There are 15 residues in the CDR3. CDR3 protein: CGSSPDRWSQETQYF. The CDR3 DNA is TGTGGCAGCAGCCCTGACAGGTGGTCCCAAGAGACCCAGTACTTC.

V gene TRBV11-1 combines with J gene TRBJ2-7, with D tentatively TRBD2 (7 bases). Looked up from germline, CDR1 is SGHAT and CDR2 is FQDESV (reference sequence). V was clipped by 10 bases and J by 6 bases, with 25 bases between them. The CDR3 length is 15 residues. The DNA for the CDR3 is TGTGCCATCAACCCAAAAGGGGGGGAAGACCGCGAGCAGTACTTC. Translation gives CAINPKGGEDREQYF.

A note on this clonotype: The CDR3 does not end in the conserved phenylalanine or tryptophan, so this is likely a read error. The V gene is TRBV6-5, the J gene TRBJ2-1; 8 nucleotides match TRBD2. With V trimmed by 6 bases and J by 8 bases, 12 bases remained unmatched. This CDR3 comprises 15 residues. Germline V gene data show CDR1 as MNHEY and CDR2 as SVGAGI. The DNA for the CDR3 is TGTGCCAGCAGGTTGAGAAGGGACGGGGGGGATGAGCAGTTCTAC. As protein: CASRLRRDGGDEQFY.

The chain combines TRBV5-1 with TRBJ2-5; D gene ambiguous. Per germline, CDR1 SGHRS and CDR2 YFSETQ. This CDR3 contains 13 residues. Trimming stripped 0 bases from V and 8 bases from J, with 11 bases between. CDR3: CASSLGQLDTQYF. CDR3 DNA sequence: TGCGCCAGCAGCTTGGGGCAGTTAGATACCCAGTACTTC.

As to this clonotype: This may be a read error, as it is one base from a much larger clone. V usage is TRBV28 and J usage is TRBJ2-1; tentative D call: TRBD2 (5 bases). The germline CDR1 and CDR2 sequences are MDHEN and SYDVKM. This CDR3 has 15 residues. The CDR3 sequence is CGTLHGSGISDEQFF. CDR3 coding DNA: TGTGGAACTCTCCACGGCTCGGGGATTTCTGATGAGCAGTTCTTC.

This clonotype was counted only a few times. The CDR3 DNA reads as TGCAGCGTTGGTGGTAACTCTGGGGCCAACGTCCTGACTTTC. Translation: CSVGGNSGANVLTF. The rearrangement uses TRBV29-1 and TRBJ2-6; D uncertain. The germline gives CDR1 SQVTM, CDR2 ANQGSEA. The CDR3 covers 14 residues. V was clipped by 4 bases and J by 0 bases, with 7 bases between them. The complete variable domain, with remaining parts taken from reference TRBV29-1 and TRBJ2-6, reads SAVISQKPSRDICQRGTSLTIQCQVDSQVTMMFWYRQQPGQSLTLIATANQGSEATYESGFVIDKFPISRPNLTFSTLTVSNMSPEDSSIYLCSVGGNSGANVLTFGAGSRLTVL.

In the case of this clonotype: Lacking the conserved final phenylalanine or tryptophan, this CDR3 likely reflects a read error. The chain uses TRBV4-2 and TRBJ2-7; unclear D gene. This CDR3 is built from 13 residues. Germline V gene sequence: CDR1 LGHNA, CDR2 YNFKEQ. CDR3 sequence: CASLAESSYEQYL. CDR3 DNA sequence: TGCGCCAGCCTGGCGGAGAGCTCCTACGAGCAGTACCTC.

This clonotype was recorded once. The chain joins TRBV4-2 to TRBJ1-2, with a tentative D call TRBD1 (5 bases). The CDR3 extends over 18 amino acids. V dropped 1 base and J dropped 4 bases, with 22 bases sitting between them. Per the germline V gene, CDR1 is LGHNA and CDR2 is YNFKEQ. Here the CDR3 reads CASSQGSGLTSSIYGYTF. Here the CDR3 DNA reads TGTGCCAGCAGCCAAGGTTCAGGGCTGACCTCTTCTATCTATGGCTACACCTTC.

V and J are TRBV29-1 and TRBJ2-1; 7 positions match TRBD2. The CDR3 is 18 residues long. Germline V lookup: CDR1 SQVTM, CDR2 ANQGSEA. The V segment lost 3 bases and the J segment 0 bases; nucleotides outside the gene matches: 14. This chain's CDR3 is CSVEPRGLAEGSYNEQFF. CDR3 DNA: TGCAGCGTTGAGCCCCGTGGGCTAGCGGAGGGCTCCTACAATGAGCAGTTCTTC.

This clonotype was seen only a few times. This chain links TRBV6-5 with TRBJ2-3; 9 positions match TRBD1. Looked up from germline, CDR1 is MNHEY and CDR2 is SVGAGI. The CDR3 is 16 residues long. The ends lost 5 bases at V and 3 bases at J; junction bases unmatched: 9. The CDR3 spells CASSRTDRGITDTQYF. The CDR3 coding sequence is TGTGCCAGCAGTCGCACGGACAGGGGTATTACAGATACGCAGTATTTT.

As regards this clonotype: One junction end does not reproduce the germline sequence, and a read error may be involved. The rearrangement uses TRBV4-1 and TRBJ2-3; 8 nucleotides line up with TRBD1. The CDR3 totals 15 residues. CDR1 and CDR2 (germline): MGHRA, YSYEKL. The chain's CDR3 is CANSQVGQGTDTQYF. CDR3 in DNA: TGCGCCAACAGCCAAGTGGGACAGGGCACAGATACGCAGTATTTT.

This clonotype appeared a few times. The chain couples TRBV24-1 to TRBJ2-1; 10 positions match TRBD2. CDR1 is KGHDR and CDR2 is SFDVKD in the germline V gene. After removal of 3 bases from V and 2 bases from J, the junction contained 6 bases not matched to a gene. This CDR3 has 17 amino acids. The DNA of the CDR3 is TGTGCCACCAGTGATCATATAGCGGGAGGTACCTACAATGAGCAGTTCTTC. It translates to CATSDHIAGGTYNEQFF.

Comments on this clonotype: Compared with germline, one end of the junction differs, possibly owing to a read error. The V call is TRBV7-8, the J call TRBJ2-3; a possible D gene is TRBD1 (6 bases). This CDR3 has 16 residues. From germline, CDR1 is SGHVS and CDR2 FQNEAQ. Here the CDR3 reads CANSSNRMRWTDMQYF. The CDR3 DNA is TGTGCCAACAGCTCTAACAGGATGAGGTGGACAGATATGCAGTATTTT. Using reference TRBV7-8 and TRBJ2-3 for the parts outside the CDR3, the full variable domain is GAGVSQSPRYKVAKRGQDVALRCDPISGHVSLFWYQQALGQGPEFLTYFQNEAQLDKSGLPSDRFFAERPEGSVSTLKIQRTQQEDSAVYLCANSSNRMRWTDMQYFGPGTRLTVL.